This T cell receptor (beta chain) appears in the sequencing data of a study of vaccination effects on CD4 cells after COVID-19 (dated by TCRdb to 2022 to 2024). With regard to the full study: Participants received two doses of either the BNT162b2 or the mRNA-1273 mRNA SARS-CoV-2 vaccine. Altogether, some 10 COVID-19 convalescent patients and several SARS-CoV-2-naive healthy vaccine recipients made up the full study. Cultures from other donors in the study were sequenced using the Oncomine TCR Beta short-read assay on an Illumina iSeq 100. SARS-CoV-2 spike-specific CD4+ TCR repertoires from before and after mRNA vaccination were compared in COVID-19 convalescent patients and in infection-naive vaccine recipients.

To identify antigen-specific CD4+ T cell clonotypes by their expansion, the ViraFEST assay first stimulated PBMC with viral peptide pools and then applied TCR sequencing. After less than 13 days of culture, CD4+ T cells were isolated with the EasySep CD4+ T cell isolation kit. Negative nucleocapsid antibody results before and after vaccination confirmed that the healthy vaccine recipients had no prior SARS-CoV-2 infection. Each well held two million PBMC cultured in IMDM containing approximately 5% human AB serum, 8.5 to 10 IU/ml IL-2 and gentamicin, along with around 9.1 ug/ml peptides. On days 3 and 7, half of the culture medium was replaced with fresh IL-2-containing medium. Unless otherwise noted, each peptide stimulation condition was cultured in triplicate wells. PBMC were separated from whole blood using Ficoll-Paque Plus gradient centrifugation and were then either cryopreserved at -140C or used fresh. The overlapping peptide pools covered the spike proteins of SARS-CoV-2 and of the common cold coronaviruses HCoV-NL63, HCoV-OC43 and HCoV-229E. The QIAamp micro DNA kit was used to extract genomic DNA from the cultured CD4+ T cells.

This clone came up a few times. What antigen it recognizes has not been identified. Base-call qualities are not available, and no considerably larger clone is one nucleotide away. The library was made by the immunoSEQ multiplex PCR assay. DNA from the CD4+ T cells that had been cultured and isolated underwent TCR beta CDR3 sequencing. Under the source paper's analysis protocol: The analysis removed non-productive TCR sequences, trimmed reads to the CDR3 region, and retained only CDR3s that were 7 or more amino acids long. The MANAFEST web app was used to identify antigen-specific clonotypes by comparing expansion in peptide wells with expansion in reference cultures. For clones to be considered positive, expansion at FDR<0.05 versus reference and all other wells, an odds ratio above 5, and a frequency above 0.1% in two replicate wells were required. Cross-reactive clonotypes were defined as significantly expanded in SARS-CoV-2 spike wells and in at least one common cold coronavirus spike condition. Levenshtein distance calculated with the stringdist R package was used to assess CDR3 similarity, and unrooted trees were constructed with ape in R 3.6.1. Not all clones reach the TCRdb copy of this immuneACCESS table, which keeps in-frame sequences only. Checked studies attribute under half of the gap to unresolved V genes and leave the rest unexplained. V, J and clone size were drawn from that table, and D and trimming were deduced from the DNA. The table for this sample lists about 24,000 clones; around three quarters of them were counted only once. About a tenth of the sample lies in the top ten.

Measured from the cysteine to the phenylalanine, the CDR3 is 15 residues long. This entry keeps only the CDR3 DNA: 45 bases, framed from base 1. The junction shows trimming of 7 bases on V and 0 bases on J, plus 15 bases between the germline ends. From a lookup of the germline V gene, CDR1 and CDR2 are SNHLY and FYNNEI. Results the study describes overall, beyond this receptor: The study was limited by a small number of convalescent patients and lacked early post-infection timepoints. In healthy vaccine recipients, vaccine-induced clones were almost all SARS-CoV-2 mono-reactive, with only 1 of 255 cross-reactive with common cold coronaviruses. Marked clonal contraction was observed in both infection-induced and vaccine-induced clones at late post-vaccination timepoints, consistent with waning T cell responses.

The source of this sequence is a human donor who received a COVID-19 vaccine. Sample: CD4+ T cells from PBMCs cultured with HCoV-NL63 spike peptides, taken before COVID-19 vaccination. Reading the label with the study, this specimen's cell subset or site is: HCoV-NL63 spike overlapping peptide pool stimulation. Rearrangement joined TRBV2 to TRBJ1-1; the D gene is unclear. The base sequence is TGTGCCAGCAAGAGACGTGAAGTCATGAACACTGAAGCTTTCTTT. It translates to CASKRREVMNTEAFF.